This T cell receptor beta chain was identified during a study of T cells in Graves' hyperthyroidism and ophthalmopathy. Findings of the study overall: Blood samples included most of the expanded thyroid clonotypes exceeding 0.001.

What was amplified from RNA transcripts were TCR beta CDR3 regions. The HTBI primer set served for first-round RT-PCR of the TCR CDR3. MiXCR was run by TCRdb on the multiplex PCR reads, yielding one entry per CDR3 protein. The sample consists of about 510,000 distinct CDR3 sequences, approximately 48% of them appearing once. Per germline, CDR1 LGHDT and CDR2 YNNKEL (reference sequence). V lost 0 bases and J 4 bases, leaving 6 bases between the germline ends. The length of the CDR3 is 13 residues. Many counts were recorded for this clonotype. Antigen unknown. Material for sequencing was peripheral blood or thyroid tissue (not recorded which). V usage is TRBV3-1 and J usage is TRBJ1-2; unclear D gene. This receptor was obtained from an adult woman with Graves' disease, either hyperthyroidism or ophthalmopathy (not recorded which). The CDR3 loop is CASSQERSYGYTF. DNA of the CDR3: TGTGCCAGCAGCCAAGAACGAAGCTATGGCTACACCTTC.